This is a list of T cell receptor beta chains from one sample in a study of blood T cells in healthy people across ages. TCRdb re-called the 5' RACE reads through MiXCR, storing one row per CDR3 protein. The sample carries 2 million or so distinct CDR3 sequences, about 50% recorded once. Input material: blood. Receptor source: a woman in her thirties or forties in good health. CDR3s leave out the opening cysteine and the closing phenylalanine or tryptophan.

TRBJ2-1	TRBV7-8	ASILAGGTRNEQF
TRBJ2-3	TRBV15	ATRAGSLVTDTQY
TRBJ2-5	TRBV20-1	SARKAETQY
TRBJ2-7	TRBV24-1	ATSEPGQSSYEQY
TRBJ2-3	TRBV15	ATSNFPHRGDTQY
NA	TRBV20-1	SARDSLIPGQLKETQY
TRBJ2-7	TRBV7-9	ASSLILADLGEQY
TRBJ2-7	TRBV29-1	SVRMGDRAGEQY
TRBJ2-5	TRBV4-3	ASSPIQGYQETQY
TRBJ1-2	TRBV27	ASSLYLGGNYGYT
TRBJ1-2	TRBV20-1	SARDAADGYT